The 11 T cell receptor beta chains given below trace back to one sample, sequenced in a study of blood T cell repertoires in COVID-19. Libraries were prepared by immunoSEQ multiplex PCR; TCRdb keeps only in-frame clonotypes and omits some of them. The table shows 250,000 to 300,000 clones, with roughly 90% occurring only once. Material for sequencing was peripheral blood. The source of these receptors is a woman aged 55-69 years with acute or convalescent COVID-19.

The chain links TRBV11-2 to TRBJ2-7, with TRBD1 identical over 8 bases. The CDR3 sequence is 13 residues long. In germline, CDR1 is SGHAT, CDR2 FQNNGV. J was trimmed by 3 bases and V by 5 bases; bases with no gene match: 3. The CDR3 region has the DNA TGTGCCAGCAGCGCTGACAGGGGCTACGAGCAGTACTTC. Its protein product is CASSADRGYEQYF.

This rearrangement joins TRBV7-2 to TRBJ1-2, with TRBD1 matching over 8 bases. The CDR3 runs to 15 residues. V lost 1 base to trimming and J lost 4 bases; unmatched junction nucleotides: 5. The germline V gene has CDR1 SGHTA and CDR2 FQGNSA. In DNA form, the CDR3 reads TGTGCCAGCAGCTTAGATCCGGGACAGGCCTATGGCTACACCTTC. Encoded protein: CASSLDPGQAYGYTF.

The chain recombines TRBV10-3 with TRBJ2-3; the match to TRBD2 covers 8 bases. The trim removed 5 bases at V and 5 bases at J, leaving 15 bases unmatched. From germline, CDR1 is ENHRY and CDR2 SYGVKD. The CDR3 is 17 residues long. The DNA for the CDR3 is TGTGCCATCAGTTACCAGCATGGTAGCGGGAAAGTAGATACGCAGTATTTT. The encoded protein is CAISYQHGSGKVDTQYF.

The J gene is TRBJ1-6, the V gene TRBV4-3; 8 nucleotides align to TRBD1. Trimming took 0 bases from V and 6 from J; bases not matched to a gene: 7. Per the germline V gene, CDR1 is LGHNA and CDR2 is YSLEER. This CDR3 comprises 17 residues. For the CDR3, the DNA is TGCGCCAGCAGCCAAGATGGGGGCGGACAGGGTAATTCACCCCTCCACTTT. It yields the protein CASSQDGGGQGNSPLHF.

This sequence joins TRBV19 and TRBJ1-1, with TRBD1 matching 7 bases. V shed 8 bases, J shed 1 base, and the junction held 10 bases outside the gene matches. The germline V gene encodes CDR1 LNHDA and CDR2 SQIVND (reference sequence). CDR3 length: 15 residues. The CDR3 DNA follows: TGTGCCAGTTTGTATGCCGGGACAGCGAACACTGAAGCTTTCTTT. This gives the protein CASLYAGTANTEAFF.

The chain links TRBV28 to TRBJ2-7, with D perhaps TRBD1 (6 bases). Trimming pared 7 bases from V and 2 bases from J, leaving 18 bases between. Germline CDR1 and CDR2: MDHEN and SYDVKM. The CDR3 contains 15 residues. CDR3 nucleotide sequence: TGTGCCAGCACCGTCGACTTGGGGGCGGCCTACGAGCAGTACTTC. Its translation is CASTVDLGAAYEQYF.

J is TRBJ2-1 and V is TRBV3-1 (or the pseudogene TRBV3-2); D may be TRBD2 (6 bases). This CDR3 is built from 20 residues. CDR1 and CDR2 (germline): LGHDT, YNNKEL (reference sequence). The V end lost 4 bases, the J end lost 0 bases, and 25 bases lay between the germline ends. This chain's CDR3 is CASSRGGTTNFASSYNEQFF. The CDR3 region has the DNA TGTGCCAGCAGCCGAGGCGGGACCACGAATTTCGCAAGCTCCTACAATGAGCAGTTCTTC.

The rearrangement joins TRBV9 to TRBJ2-3; D gene unclear. CDR1 is SGDLS and CDR2 is YYNGEE in the germline V gene. Trimming removed 4 bases at V and 2 bases at J, with 5 bases between. The CDR3 runs 12 residues. The CDR3 coding sequence is TGTGCCAGCAGCTATTACACAGATACGCAGTATTTT. It translates to CASSYYTDTQYF.

The rearrangement links TRBV6-6 to TRBJ1-3; D may be TRBD1 (6 bases). The CDR3 extends over 15 amino acids. The germline V gene has CDR1 MNHNY and CDR2 SVGAGI (reference sequence). V lost 5 bases to trimming and J lost 0 bases, with 11 bases between them. CDR3 sequence (DNA): TGTGCCAGCAGTCATGGACAGTCCTCTGGAAACACCATATATTTT. Its protein product is CASSHGQSSGNTIYF.

The chain recombines TRBV3-1 (or the pseudogene TRBV3-2) with TRBJ2-5, with 7 bases fitting TRBD1. The CDR3 covers 14 residues. The junction had 2 bases not matched to a gene; V was cut back by 2 bases and J by 2 bases. CDR1 is LGHDT, CDR2 YNNKEL, per germline (reference sequence). The CDR3 here is CASSQQDRQETQYF. CDR3 sequence (DNA): TGTGCCAGCAGCCAACAGGACAGGCAAGAGACCCAGTACTTC.

This clone was seen once. The chain joins TRBV27 to TRBJ1-2, with 8 bases aligning to TRBD1. After removal of 3 bases from V and 6 bases from J, the junction contained 6 bases not matched to a gene. Germline V gene sequence: CDR1 MNHEY, CDR2 SMNVEV (reference sequence). CDR3 length: 14 amino acids. CDR3: CASSFTRGRHGYTF. CDR3 DNA sequence: TGTGCCAGCAGTTTCACCAGGGGGCGGCATGGCTACACCTTC.